The 30 T cell receptor beta chains in this list originate from one sample, sequenced in a study of T-cell memory formation after mild COVID-19. MiXCR was run by TCRdb on the 5' RACE reads, yielding one entry per CDR3 protein. This table holds 300,000 or so distinct CDR3 sequences, roughly 15% found once. What was sequenced was PBMCs or a T cell subset sorted from them (not recorded which). These receptors were collected from a man aged 18 to 30 who had mild COVID-19 (a few samples of this study predate the infection). Cell type and time point are not known.

This clonotype has a handful of counts. The CDR3, as DNA: TGCAGTGCTAGAGCAGGATGGCCCGACACTGAAGCTTTCTTT. This translates into CSARAGWPDTEAFF. V usage is TRBV20-1 and J usage is TRBJ1-1; no clear D gene. Per germline, CDR1 DFQATT and CDR2 SNEGSKA (reference sequence). The V end lost 1 base, the J end lost 3 bases, and 12 bases lay between the germline ends. The CDR3 is 14 amino acids.

The CDR3 nucleotides are TGCAGTGCGGGGGTTAGGAACACTGAAGCTTTCTTT. Amino acids: CSAGVRNTEAFF. V is TRBV20-1 and J is TRBJ1-1, with D maybe TRBD1 (5 bases). Deletions cut 6 bases from V and 1 base from J, with 9 bases between. Germline V lookup: CDR1 DFQATT, CDR2 SNEGSKA (reference sequence). The CDR3 sequence is 12 residues long.

This clonotype was counted between two and nine times. The V and J genes are TRBV24-1 and TRBJ2-1, with 9 nucleotides matching TRBD1. The V and J ends lost 3 bases and 5 bases, in that order; junction bases with no gene match: 4. The CDR3 has 15 amino acids. Germline assignment: CDR1 KGHDR and CDR2 SFDVKD. CDR3 protein: CATSDPRTGDNEQFF. In DNA form, the CDR3 reads TGTGCCACCAGTGATCCAAGGACAGGGGACAATGAGCAGTTCTTC.

This clonotype showed up just a few times. The gene calls are TRBV30 and TRBJ2-3; a weak D match, TRBD2 (6 bases). CDR1 GTSNPN and CDR2 SVGIG come from the germline V gene (reference sequence). The CDR3 consists of 13 residues. V dropped 7 bases and J dropped 3 bases, with 14 bases sitting between them. The chain's CDR3 is CAYGTGGTDTQYF. In DNA form, the CDR3 reads TGTGCCTACGGGACTGGGGGAACAGATACGCAGTATTTT. Based on the CDR3 plus reference TRBV30 and TRBJ2-3, the full variable domain is SQTIHQWPATLVQPVGSPLSLECTVEGTSNPNLYWYRQAAGRGLQLLFYSVGIGQISSEVPQNLSASRPQDRQFILSSKKLLLSDSGFYLCAYGTGGTDTQYFGPGTRLTVL.

This sequence joins TRBV7-2 and TRBJ2-3; D is possibly TRBD1 (5 bases). Germline loops: CDR1 SGHTA, CDR2 FQGNSA. CDR3 length: 16 amino acids. Trimming removed 0 bases from V and 1 base from J, with 11 bases in between. CDR3 nucleotides: TGTGCCAGCAGCTTAGCGCAGGGTGGTGGCACAGATACGCAGTATTTT. The encoded protein is CASSLAQGGGTDTQYF.

The V call is TRBV14, the J call TRBJ2-3, with TRBD1 matching 8 bases. Germline values: CDR1 SGHDN, CDR2 FVKESK. The CDR3 covers 16 residues. After removal of 0 bases from V and 3 bases from J, the junction contained 5 bases not matched to a gene. The CDR3 here is CASSQEGQGLTDTQYF. The CDR3 coding sequence is TGTGCCAGCAGCCAAGAAGGACAGGGTTTGACAGATACGCAGTATTTT.

This clonotype has a handful of counts. The rearrangement uses TRBV29-1 and TRBJ2-7; TRBD1 aligns across 11 bases. CDR1 and CDR2 (germline): SQVTM, ANQGSEA. The trim removed 7 bases at V and 5 bases at J, leaving 7 bases unmatched. CDR3 length: 13 amino acids. The CDR3 sequence: CSARTGGMNEQYF. Written as DNA, the CDR3 is TGCAGCGCCAGGACAGGGGGCATGAACGAGCAGTACTTC.

This clonotype was seen a few times. V is TRBV7-6 and J is TRBJ2-2; 8 bases map to TRBD2. The CDR3 runs to 17 residues. Germline V gene lookup returns CDR1 SGHVS and CDR2 FNYEAQ. V gave up 6 bases and J gave up 5 bases; unmatched junction bases: 14. The CDR3 DNA follows: TGTGCCAGCAGTTACGTGTCGGGGGGGCGCGGAACCGGGGAGCTGTTTTTT. Protein sequence: CASSYVSGGRGTGELFF.

The V and J genes are TRBV10-3 and TRBJ1-6; D remains unclear. There are 16 residues in the CDR3. The germline V gene has CDR1 ENHRY and CDR2 SYGVKD. V gave up 2 bases and J gave up 7 bases, with 15 bases separating them. The CDR3 spells CAISERLEGWNSPLHF. The CDR3 bases are TGTGCCATCAGTGAGCGCCTCGAAGGATGGAATTCACCCCTCCACTTT.

V usage is TRBV4-1 and J usage is TRBJ2-3; D gene ambiguous. Trimming pared 0 bases from V and 4 bases from J, leaving 17 bases between. This CDR3 spans 17 amino acids. Per the germline V gene, CDR1 is MGHRA and CDR2 is YSYEKL. The CDR3 region has the DNA TGCGCCAGCAGCCAAGATAGTGGCGCGGTTGGGGCAGATACGCAGTATTTT. This translates into CASSQDSGAVGADTQYF.

This clonotype has ten or more counts. The chain uses TRBV5-1 and TRBJ2-5; D gene ambiguous. The CDR3 loop spans 14 amino acids. Germline V lookup: CDR1 SGHRS, CDR2 YFSETQ. Trimming stripped 1 base from V and 0 bases from J, with 7 bases between. Written as DNA, the CDR3 is TGCGCCAGCAGCTTGAACAGTAACCAAGAGACCCAGTACTTC. Its translation: CASSLNSNQETQYF.

This clonotype was observed a handful of times. The genes are TRBV9 and TRBJ2-2, with 11 bases aligning to TRBD2. The CDR3 totals 15 residues. Unmatched junction bases numbered 7, after V lost 7 bases and J lost 5 bases. Germline CDR1 SGDLS, CDR2 YYNGEE. This CDR3 reads CASDTSGGWTGELFF. The CDR3 DNA is TGTGCCAGCGATACTAGCGGGGGATGGACCGGGGAGCTGTTTTTT.

Many counts were recorded for this clonotype. The CDR3 spells CASSQGGTGSNQPQHF. The CDR3 nucleotides are TGTGCCAGCAGCCAAGGAGGGACGGGTAGCAATCAGCCCCAGCATTTT. The rearrangement uses TRBV3-1 and TRBJ1-5; TRBD1 is a possible D gene (5 bases). The CDR3 sequence is 16 residues long. CDR1 is LGHDT, CDR2 YNNKEL, per germline (reference sequence). The germline V and J ends were trimmed by 1 base and 0 bases, with 10 bases remaining between them.

The rearrangement uses TRBV20-1 and TRBJ2-1; D call uncertain. Trimming removed 7 bases at V and 3 bases at J, with 13 bases between. Germline loops: CDR1 DFQATT, CDR2 SNEGSKA (reference sequence). The CDR3 sequence is 13 residues long. CDR3 nucleotide sequence: TGCAGTGTCCAGGAGTCCTTCTACAATGAGCAGTTCTTC. Translation: CSVQESFYNEQFF.

The chain combines TRBV12-3 or TRBV12-4 with TRBJ1-2, with TRBD1 identical over 9 bases. The CDR3 loop spans 16 amino acids. Unmatched junction bases numbered 16, after V lost 8 bases and J lost 6 bases. CDR3: CASGDRGEGRMDGYTF. The CDR3 DNA reads TGTGCCAGCGGCGACAGGGGGGAGGGGAGAATGGATGGCTACACCTTC.

Written as DNA, the CDR3 is TGTGCCAGCAGCGTAGGGGTGATAGGGGCAGGGTACCAAGAGACCCAGTACTTC. This encodes CASSVGVIGAGYQETQYF. The chain has TRBV9 and TRBJ2-5; D may be TRBD1 (5 bases). V lost 0 bases to trimming and J lost 0 bases, with 18 bases between them. CDR3 size: 18 residues. Germline V gene data show CDR1 as SGDLS and CDR2 as YYNGEE.

The V call is TRBV7-2, the J call TRBJ2-7; D is ambiguous. This CDR3 comprises 14 residues. Germline V gives CDR1 SGHTA, CDR2 FQGNSA. Trimming left V 4 bases short and J 7 bases short, with 17 bases between. CDR3 sequence: CASSSSSTGREQYF. DNA of the CDR3: TGTGCCAGCAGCTCCTCTTCCACCGGGCGGGAGCAGTACTTC.

The genes are TRBV6-6 and TRBJ2-7; D not certain. V lost 2 bases to trimming and J lost 3 bases, with 8 bases between them. In germline, CDR1 is MNHNY, CDR2 SVGAGI (reference sequence). The CDR3 consists of 13 residues. The chain's CDR3 is CASSYGPSYEQYV. The CDR3 DNA reads as TGTGCCAGCAGTTACGGGCCCAGCTACGAGCAGTACGTC.

This clonotype was seen many times. The chain carries TRBV11-2 and TRBJ2-5; 11 bases agree with TRBD2. This CDR3 region has 15 residues. CDR1 is SGHAT, CDR2 FQNNGV, per germline. V shed 3 bases and J 4 bases; nucleotides not matched to a gene: 4. The CDR3 protein is CASSFSSGGRETQYF. The DNA for the CDR3 is TGTGCCAGCAGCTTCTCTAGCGGGGGGCGAGAGACCCAGTACTTC.

This clonotype showed up just a few times. The chain carries TRBV20-1 and TRBJ2-7, with D tentatively TRBD1 (6 bases). Germline lookup yields CDR1 DFQATT and CDR2 SNEGSKA (reference sequence). CDR3 length: 14 residues. V was pared by 5 bases and J by 4 bases, with 18 bases between. The CDR3 DNA sequence: TGCAGTGCTTGGGCCCAGGGGCAGGGGTACGAGCAGTACTTC. This codes for CSAWAQGQGYEQYF.

The chain is built from TRBV5-5 and TRBJ2-1; the D gene is possibly TRBD2 (5 bases). This CDR3 contains 14 residues. V was shortened by 2 bases and J by 8 bases, with 14 bases between the two germline ends. Germline CDR1 is SGHKS and CDR2 is YYEKEE (reference sequence). This chain's CDR3 is CASSFDPQRDEQFF. DNA of the CDR3: TGTGCCAGCAGCTTCGATCCTCAGAGGGATGAGCAGTTCTTC. The variable domain in full, with the rest retrieved from reference TRBV5-5 and TRBJ2-1, is DAGVTQSPTHLIKTRGQQVTLRCSPISGHKSVSWYQQVLGQGPQFIFQYYEKEERGRGNFPDRFSARQFPNYSSELNVNALLLGDSALYLCASSFDPQRDEQFFGPGTRLTVL.

This clonotype showed up just a few times. The V gene is TRBV27, the J gene TRBJ2-3, with 7 bases identical to TRBD1. Germline trimming cut 6 bases from V and 2 bases from J; bases unmatched to any gene: 17. Germline V lookup: CDR1 MNHEY, CDR2 SMNVEV (reference sequence). The length of the CDR3 is 18 residues. The chain's CDR3 is CASSPQASGQAYTDTQYF. CDR3 bases: TGTGCCAGCAGCCCCCAAGCCTCTGGACAGGCCTACACAGATACGCAGTATTTT.

A few counts support this clonotype. The gene calls are TRBV5-1 and TRBJ1-1; TRBD1 matches at 9 bases. Trimming removed 0 bases from V and 1 base from J; junction bases left unmatched: 4. CDR1 and CDR2 (germline): SGHRS, YFSETQ. The length of the CDR3 is 16 residues. The CDR3 protein is CASSLVGQGPNTEAFF. CDR3 DNA: TGCGCCAGCAGCTTGGTCGGACAGGGGCCGAACACTGAAGCTTTCTTT.

The genes are TRBV12-3 or TRBV12-4 and TRBJ1-4; 7 positions match TRBD1. The CDR3 runs 14 residues. V lost 8 bases to trimming and J lost 8 bases; unmatched junction nucleotides: 11. The CDR3 here is CASGRTGGEEKLFF. The DNA for the CDR3 is TGTGCCAGCGGTCGGACAGGAGGGGAGGAAAAACTGTTTTTT.

The table lists this clonotype with a few counts. The DNA of the CDR3 is TGCGCCAGCAGCCAGAACAGGGGGAACTATGGCTACACCTTC. This translates into CASSQNRGNYGYTF. The V call is TRBV4-3, the J call TRBJ1-2; 8 bases agree with TRBD1. J gave up 2 bases and V 3 bases, and 2 bases lay outside the gene matches. CDR1 LGHNA and CDR2 YSLEER come from the germline V gene. This CDR3 comprises 14 residues.

J is TRBJ1-6 and V is TRBV15; D gene unclear. The CDR3 is 14 residues long. The V and J ends lost 5 bases and 7 bases respectively, with 12 bases between them. Per germline, CDR1 LNHNV and CDR2 YYDKDF (reference sequence). The CDR3 protein is CATSGQVENSPLHF. CDR3 DNA: TGTGCCACCAGCGGCCAGGTGGAAAATTCACCCCTCCACTTT.

This clonotype was picked up a small number of times. The chain has TRBV20-1 and TRBJ2-5, with TRBD1 matching 9 bases. The germline CDR1 and CDR2 sequences are DFQATT and SNEGSKA (reference sequence). The CDR3 is 14 residues long. With V trimmed by 5 bases and J by 4 bases, 8 bases remained unmatched. CDR3 DNA: TGCAGTGCTGCCGGGACAGGGTTAGGAGAGACCCAGTACTTC. It specifies CSAAGTGLGETQYF.

The V gene is TRBV21-1, the J gene TRBJ2-1. TRBV21-1 represents a pseudogene. The CDR3 sequence is 15 residues long. CDR3 DNA: TGTGCCAGCAGCAAAGCGCGCAGATTTGTGGATGAGCAGTTCTTC. Translated: CASSKARRFVDEQFF.

This chain links TRBV11-2 with TRBJ2-3, with a tentative D call TRBD2 (7 bases). The CDR3 runs to 13 residues. Germline V gene data show CDR1 as SGHAT and CDR2 as FQNNGV. V lost 5 bases and J 5 bases, leaving 11 bases between the germline ends. The CDR3: CASSTGREDTQYF. The CDR3 nucleotides are TGTGCCAGCAGCACAGGGAGGGAAGATACGCAGTATTTT.

The V and J genes are TRBV7-3 and TRBJ1-6; D gene ambiguous. Germline assignment: CDR1 SGHTA and CDR2 FQGTGA. The V end was cut by 3 bases, the J end by 10 bases, with 10 bases between. This CDR3 is 13 amino acids long. CDR3 sequence (DNA): TGTGCCAGCAGCTTCGGGGAAAGGTCACCCCTCCACTTT. Translating gives CASSFGERSPLHF.